This is a list of T cell receptor beta chains from one sample in a study of T cell repertoires in cytomegalovirus infection. From the reads, TCRdb called clonotypes with MiXCR, one entry per CDR3 protein. The data show around 440,000 distinct CDR3 sequences, about 11% seen once. The sequencing input was PBMCs. The receptor set was obtained from a human donor in good health (CMV status not recorded). Some clones in this sample may be carry-over from other donors' samples. CDR3s include the opening cysteine and the closing phenylalanine or tryptophan. Fields, in order: CDR3 protein, CDR3 DNA, V gene, J gene, D gene, clone size. The D gene is left open where the match is weak. A row's size may be missing; if present it is once, few, many or a size class.

CDR3: CASSFTAGLNTEAFF
DNA: TGTGCCAGCAGCTTTACGGCAGGTCTGAACACTGAAGCTTTCTTT
V: TRBV7-2
J: TRBJ1-1
D: .
size: many

CDR3: CASSRTGKDSYEQYF
DNA: TGTGCCAGCAGCCGGACAGGGAAGGACTCCTACGAGCAGTACTTC
V: TRBV7-9
J: TRBJ2-7
D: TRBD1
size: few

CDR3: CASSMGQGGGSPLHF
DNA: TGTGCCAGCAGTATGGGACAGGGGGGGGGTTCACCCCTCCACTTT
V: TRBV27
J: TRBJ1-6
D: TRBD1
size: .

CDR3: CASSLASWGTEAFF
DNA: TGTGCCAGCAGCTTAGCATCTTGGGGGACTGAAGCTTTCTTT
V: TRBV7-8
J: TRBJ1-1
D: .
size: many

CDR3: CSARDANRDMGIPNTIYF
DNA: TGCAGTGCTAGAGATGCCAATCGGGACATGGGAATCCCAAACACCATATATTTT
V: TRBV20-1
J: TRBJ1-3
D: .
size: many

CDR3: CASSPPSLSLYNEQFF
DNA: TGTGCCAGTAGTCCCCCATCGTTGAGCCTCTACAATGAGCAGTTCTTC
V: TRBV19
J: TRBJ2-1
D: .
size: .

CDR3: CASSGRATSQNEQFF
DNA: TGTGCCAGCAGTGGCAGGGCCACCTCGCAGAATGAGCAGTTCTTC
V: TRBV6-6
J: TRBJ2-1
D: .
size: few

CDR3: CSARPGQPPNYGYTF
DNA: TGCAGTGCTAGGCCGGGACAGCCTCCTAACTATGGCTACACCTTC
V: TRBV20-1
J: TRBJ1-2
D: TRBD1
size: few

CDR3: CASSSNGRGRDYGYTF
DNA: TGTGCCAGCAGTTCGAATGGGAGGGGGCGCGACTATGGCTACACCTTC
V: TRBV28
J: TRBJ1-2
D: TRBD1
size: many

CDR3: CASSYRLAGDNEQFF
DNA: TGTGCCAGCAGTTACCGACTAGCGGGTGACAATGAGCAGTTCTTC
V: TRBV6-5
J: TRBJ2-1
D: TRBD2
size: .

CDR3: CASSPGGGPYEQYF
DNA: TGTGCCAGCAGCCCCGGTGGCGGGCCCTACGAGCAGTACTTC
V: TRBV7-2
J: TRBJ2-7
D: .
size: many

CDR3: CASSPRSLGTEAFF
DNA: TGTGCCAGCTCACCTAGGAGTCTGGGTACTGAAGCTTTCTTT
V: TRBV18
J: TRBJ1-1
D: .
size: few

CDR3: CASSLEVGQAYGYTF
DNA: TGTGCCAGCAGCTTAGAAGTAGGGCAGGCCTATGGCTACACCTTC
V: TRBV7-9
J: TRBJ1-2
D: .
size: many

CDR3: CASSSRASEETQYF
DNA: TGTGCCAGCAGCTCCCGGGCCAGCGAAGAGACCCAGTACTTC
V: TRBV7-2
J: TRBJ2-5
D: .
size: many

CDR3: CASSLDRAAGDTQYF
DNA: TGTGCCAGCAGCCTCGACCGGGCCGCAGGAGATACGCAGTATTTT
V: TRBV7-2
J: TRBJ2-3
D: .
size: many

CDR3: CASSFSRGIGYTF
DNA: TGTGCCAGCAGCTTTTCCCGGGGCATTGGCTACACCTTC
V: TRBV5-8
J: TRBJ1-2
D: .
size: once

CDR3: CASRQNQETQYF
DNA: TGTGCCAGCAGACAGAACCAAGAGACCCAGTACTTC
V: TRBV6-6
J: TRBJ2-5
D: .
size: many